This TCR beta chain stems from a study of T cell clonotyping in hematopoietic cell transplantation. Sequenced by immunoSEQ multiplex PCR; TCRdb stores in-frame clones only, minus some. The table shows just over 8,500 clones, with 75% to 85% occurring only once. V lost 5 bases and J lost 2, with 15 bases in between. Looked up from germline, CDR1 is SGHRS and CDR2 is YFSETQ. CDR3 length equals 15 residues. The chain uses TRBV5-1 and TRBJ2-3, with a possible D match to TRBD2 (5 bases). The sample consisted of PBMCs, taken 180 days after allogeneic stem cell transplant. The TCR was taken from a female patient between 25 and 45 years old who had an allogeneic stem cell transplant, so the T cells may come from the graft donor. Some clones in this sample may be carry-over from other donors' samples. CDR3 protein: CASREAGASTDTQYF. The DNA of the CDR3 is TGCGCCAGCAGGGAGGCAGGAGCTTCCACAGATACGCAGTATTTT.